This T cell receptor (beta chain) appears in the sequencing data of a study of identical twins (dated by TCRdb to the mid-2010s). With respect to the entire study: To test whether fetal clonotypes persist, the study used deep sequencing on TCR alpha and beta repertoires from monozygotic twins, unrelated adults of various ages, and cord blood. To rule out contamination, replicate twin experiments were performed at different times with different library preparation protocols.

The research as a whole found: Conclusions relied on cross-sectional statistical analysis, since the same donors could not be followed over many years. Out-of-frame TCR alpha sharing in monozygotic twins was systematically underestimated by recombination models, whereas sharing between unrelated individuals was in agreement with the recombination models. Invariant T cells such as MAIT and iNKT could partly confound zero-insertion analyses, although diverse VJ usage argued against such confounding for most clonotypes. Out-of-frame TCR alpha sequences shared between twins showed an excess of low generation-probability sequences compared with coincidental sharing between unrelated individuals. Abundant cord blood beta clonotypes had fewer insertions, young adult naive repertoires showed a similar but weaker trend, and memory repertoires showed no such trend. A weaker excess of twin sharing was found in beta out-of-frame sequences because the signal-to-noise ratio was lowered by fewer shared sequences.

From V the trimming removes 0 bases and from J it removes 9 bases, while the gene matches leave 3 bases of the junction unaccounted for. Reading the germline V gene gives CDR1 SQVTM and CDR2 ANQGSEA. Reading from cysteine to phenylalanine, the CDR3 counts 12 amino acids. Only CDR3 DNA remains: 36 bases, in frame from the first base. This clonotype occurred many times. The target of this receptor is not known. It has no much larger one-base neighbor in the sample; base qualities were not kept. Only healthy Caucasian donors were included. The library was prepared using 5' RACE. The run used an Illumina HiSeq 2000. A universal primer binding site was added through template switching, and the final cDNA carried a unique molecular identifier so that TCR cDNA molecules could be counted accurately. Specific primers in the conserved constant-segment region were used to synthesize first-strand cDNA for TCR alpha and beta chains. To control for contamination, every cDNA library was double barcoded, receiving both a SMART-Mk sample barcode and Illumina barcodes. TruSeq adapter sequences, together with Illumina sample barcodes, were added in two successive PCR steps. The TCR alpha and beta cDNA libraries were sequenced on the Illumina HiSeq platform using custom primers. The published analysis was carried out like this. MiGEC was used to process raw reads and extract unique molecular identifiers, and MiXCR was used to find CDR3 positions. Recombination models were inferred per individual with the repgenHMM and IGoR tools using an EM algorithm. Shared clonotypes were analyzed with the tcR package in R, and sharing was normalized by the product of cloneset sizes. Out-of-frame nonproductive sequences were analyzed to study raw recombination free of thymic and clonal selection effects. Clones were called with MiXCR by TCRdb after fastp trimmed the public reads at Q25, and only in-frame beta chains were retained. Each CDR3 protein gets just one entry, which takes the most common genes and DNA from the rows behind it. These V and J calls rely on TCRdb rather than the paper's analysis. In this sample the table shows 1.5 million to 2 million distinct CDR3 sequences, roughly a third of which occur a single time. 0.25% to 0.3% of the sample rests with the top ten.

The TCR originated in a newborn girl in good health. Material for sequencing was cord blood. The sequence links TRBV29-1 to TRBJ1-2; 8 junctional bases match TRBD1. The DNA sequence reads TGCAGCGTTGAAGAGGACAGGGTGAGCTACACCTTC. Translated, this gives CSVEEDRVSYTF.